This TCR beta chain was documented in a study of T cells after yellow fever vaccination. The study, taken as a whole, reports: A minor fraction of clonotypes spanned both CD4 and CD8 compartments. A large majority of primary-vaccination clones showed up again after the booster (approximately 96% CD4, around 88% CD8).

The germline CDR1 and CDR2 sequences are SQVTM and ANQGSEA. V was cut by 4 bases and J by 3 bases, with 14 bases left in between. This CDR3 comprises 14 residues. Concerning this clonotype: Its antigen is unidentified.

TCRdb fed the 5' RACE reads into MiXCR, producing one record per CDR3 protein. The repertoire consists of some 600,000 distinct CDR3 sequences, with 9% to 15% occurring once and the leading ten covering 15%. The starting material was PBMCs, obtained on the day of the yellow fever booster vaccination. This receptor was identified in a man aged 25-45 years who received the YFV17D yellow fever vaccine. The V call is TRBV29-1, the J call TRBJ2-3; TRBD2 is a possible D gene (6 bases). The CDR3 protein is CSVAEEGWTDTQYF. CDR3 bases: TGCAGCGTTGCTGAGGAGGGGTGGACAGATACGCAGTATTTT.